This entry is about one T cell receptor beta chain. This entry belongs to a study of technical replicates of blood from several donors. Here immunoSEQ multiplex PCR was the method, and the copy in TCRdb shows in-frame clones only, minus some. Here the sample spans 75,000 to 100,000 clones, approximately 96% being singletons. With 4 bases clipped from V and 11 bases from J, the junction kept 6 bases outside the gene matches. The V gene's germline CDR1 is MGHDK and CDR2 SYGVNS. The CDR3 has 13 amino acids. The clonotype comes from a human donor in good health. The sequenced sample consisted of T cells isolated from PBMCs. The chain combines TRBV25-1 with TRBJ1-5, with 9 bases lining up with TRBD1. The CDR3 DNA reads TGTGCCAGCAGTGGGGGACAGGGAATATCCCAGCATTTT. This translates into CASSGGQGISQHF.